Following are 2 T cell receptor beta chains from one sample sequenced in a study of blood T cell repertoires in COVID-19. Using immunoSEQ multiplex PCR, the repertoire was profiled, and TCRdb retains in-frame clones only, with some absent. The table lists around 57,000 clones, roughly 87% of them singletons. Source material: peripheral blood. The source of these receptors is a woman aged 80 or older with COVID-19, enrolled during active disease.

The gene calls are TRBV6-5 and TRBJ2-6; 8 bases match TRBD1. The junction had 4 bases not matched to a gene; V was cut back by 6 bases and J by 3 bases. There are 15 residues in the CDR3. Germline assignment: CDR1 MNHEY and CDR2 SVGAGI. The CDR3 loop is CASSATGVGANVLTF. The CDR3 nucleotides are TGTGCCAGCAGCGCGACAGGGGTTGGGGCCAACGTCCTGACTTTC.

The gene calls are TRBV7-6 and TRBJ1-3; the D gene is possibly TRBD1 (6 bases). The CDR3 totals 15 residues. Trimming cost V 1 base and J 1 base, with 8 bases left between them. The germline V gene encodes CDR1 SGHVS and CDR2 FNYEAQ. CDR3 nucleotide sequence: TGTGCCAGCAGCTTAGATACAGGGTCTGGAAACACCATATATTTT. Its translation: CASSLDTGSGNTIYF.